This record concerns one TCR beta chain sequence. Its antigen is undetermined. This sample stems from a study of blood T cells in healthy people across ages. The authors ran a second PCR of about 6 to 11 cycles using a sample-barcoded 5' primer and a J-beta primer mix. A single record per CDR3 protein comes from TCRdb applying MiXCR to the 5' RACE reads. Of 1.5 million or so distinct CDR3 sequences in the sample, 42% were seen once. The V and J ends lost 7 bases and 4 bases, in that order; junction bases with no gene match: 6. Per the germline V gene, CDR1 is MNHEY and CDR2 is SVGEGT. There are 15 residues in the CDR3. Points from the study as a whole: In the absence of known donor CMV status, changes in expanded clonotypes were possibly confounded. It was the long-lived donors that had more naive CD4+ cells and higher diversity than aged donors.

Material for sequencing was blood. This sequence originates from a woman between 18 and 29 years old in good health. The chain combines TRBV6-2 or TRBV6-3 with TRBJ2-2; 10 bases align to TRBD2. The CDR3 protein is CASTLPSGSTGELFF. For the CDR3, the DNA is TGTGCCAGCACTTTACCTAGCGGGAGCACCGGGGAGCTGTTTTTT.